This T cell receptor beta chain was found in a study of CD8 T cells in ankylosing spondylitis. General observations from the study: One TCR beta motif, made up of about 8 highly homologous variants, appeared characteristic of ankylosing spondylitis blood.

This clonotype appeared a few times. The antigen is undetermined. MiXCR, run by TCRdb on the 5' RACE reads, gives a single entry per CDR3 protein. The profile shows 750,000 to 850,000 distinct CDR3 sequences, about 10% of them singletons. The CDR3 is 14 amino acids. Germline CDR1 and CDR2: SGHRS and YFSETQ. The V segment lost 4 bases and the J segment 10 bases; nucleotides outside the gene matches: 7. This rearrangement joins TRBV5-1 to TRBJ1-6; 8 nucleotides align to TRBD1. This clonotype originated in a male donor with ankylosing spondylitis. Sequencing was performed on blood, either unsorted or a sorted T cell fraction (not recorded which). Written as DNA, the CDR3 is TGCGCCAGCAGCCCGACAGGGGCCGGGTCACCCCTCCACTTT. The encoded protein is CASSPTGAGSPLHF. The variable domain in full, with the rest retrieved from reference TRBV5-1 and TRBJ1-6, is KAGVTQTPRYLIKTRGQQVTLSCSPISGHRSVSWYQQTPGQGLQFLFEYFSETQRNKGNFPGRFSGRQFSNSRSEMNVSTLELGDSALYLCASSPTGAGSPLHFGNGTRLTVT.